This note documents a single T cell receptor (gamma chain) sequence. Its antigen specificity is not known. Possible read error: a much larger clone is one base away. The entry originates in a study of human gamma delta and Vdelta1 T cells (dated by TCRdb to the late 2010s). In terms of the full investigation: In this study, the researchers looked at Delta One T cells, which are Vd1+ gamma-delta T cells, to see how well they work as cytotoxic effectors against acute myeloid leukemia.

Receptors were amplified or captured by PCR. Sequenced on an Illumina MiSeq. Clones were re-identified by TCRdb from the public reads with CATT, and rows with the same DNA were merged. For this sample there are about 3,900 gamma-chain clones; roughly 17% appear just once. Approximately 7.1% of the sample is taken by the ten largest. From the cysteine through the phenylalanine, the CDR3 covers 13 amino acids. Here the CDR3 DNA is all that survives: 39 bases in frame from base 1. Trimmed from V: 2 bases; trimmed from J: 1 base; junction bases lacking a gene match: 2. Looking up the germline V gene yields CDR1 VINAFY and CDR2 YDVSNSKD. What the authors observed across the whole study: Polyclonality and broad cytotoxic targeting of acute myeloid leukemia were reported for Delta One T cells.

This chain is built from TRGV5 and TRGJ1 or TRGJ2. The clonotype was recovered from a human donor in good health. Material: Vdelta1 gamma-delta T cells from blood grown in culture (DOT cells). The cell subset or site label, as the study defines it: Delta One T cells, in vitro expanded/differentiated Vd1+ gamma-delta T cells. The CDR3 region has the sequence CATWDTNYYKKLF. The sequenced DNA: TGTGCCACCTGGGACACCAATTATTATAAGAAACTCTTT.